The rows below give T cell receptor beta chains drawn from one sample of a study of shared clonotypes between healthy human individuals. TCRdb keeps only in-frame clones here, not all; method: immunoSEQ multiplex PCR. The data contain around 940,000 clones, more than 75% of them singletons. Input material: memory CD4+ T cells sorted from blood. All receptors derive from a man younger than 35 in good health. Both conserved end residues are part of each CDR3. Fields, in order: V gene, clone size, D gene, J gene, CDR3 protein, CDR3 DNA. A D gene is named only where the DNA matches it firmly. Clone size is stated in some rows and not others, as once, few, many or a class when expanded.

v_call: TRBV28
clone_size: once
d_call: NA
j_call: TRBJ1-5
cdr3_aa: CASSLLGGAFGDQPQHF
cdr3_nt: TGTGCCAGCAGCCTCCTGGGGGGGGCGTTTGGCGATCAGCCCCAGCATTTT

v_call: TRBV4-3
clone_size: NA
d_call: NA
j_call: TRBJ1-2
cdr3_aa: CASSPSPRLHDWDYGYTF
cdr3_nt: TGCGCCAGCAGCCCCTCCCCCAGGCTCCACGATTGGGACTATGGCTACACCTTC

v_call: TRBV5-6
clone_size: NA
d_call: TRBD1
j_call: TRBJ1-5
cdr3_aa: CASSLGGQGGQPQHF
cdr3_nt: TGTGCCAGCAGCCTCGGGGGACAGGGGGGACAGCCCCAGCATTTT

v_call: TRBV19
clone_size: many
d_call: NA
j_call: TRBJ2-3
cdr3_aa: CASSIRPRGTPGTDTQYF
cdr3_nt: TGTGCCAGTAGTATCCGCCCGAGGGGAACCCCGGGGACAGATACGCAGTATTTT

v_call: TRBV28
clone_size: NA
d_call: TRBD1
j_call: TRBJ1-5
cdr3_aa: CASRDDSGGYQPQHF
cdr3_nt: TGTGCCAGCAGGGATGACTCAGGGGGTTATCAGCCCCAGCATTTT

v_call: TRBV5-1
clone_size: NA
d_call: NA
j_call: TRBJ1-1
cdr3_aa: CASKLAPVGTEAFF
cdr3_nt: TGCGCCAGCAAGTTGGCCCCAGTTGGGACTGAAGCTTTCTTT

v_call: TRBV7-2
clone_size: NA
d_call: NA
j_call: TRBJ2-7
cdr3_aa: CASSPRDPQREQYF
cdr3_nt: TGTGCCAGCAGCCCGAGGGACCCCCAAAGAGAGCAGTACTTC

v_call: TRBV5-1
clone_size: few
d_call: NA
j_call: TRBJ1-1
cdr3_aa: CASSPGLQGRGTEAFF
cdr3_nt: TGCGCCAGCAGCCCGGGGCTTCAGGGCCGGGGCACTGAAGCTTTCTTT

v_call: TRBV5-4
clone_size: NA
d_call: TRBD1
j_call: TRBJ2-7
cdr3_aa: CASSRGQGENEQYF
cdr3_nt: TGTGCCAGCAGTCGGGGACAGGGGGAGAACGAGCAGTACTTC

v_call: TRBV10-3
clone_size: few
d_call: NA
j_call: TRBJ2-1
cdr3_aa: CAISDSGSSYNEQFF
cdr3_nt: TGTGCCATCAGTGACTCGGGGAGCTCCTACAATGAGCAGTTCTTC

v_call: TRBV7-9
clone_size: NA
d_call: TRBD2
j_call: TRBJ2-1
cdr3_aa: CASSKTSGDYNEQFF
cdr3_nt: TGTGCCAGCAGCAAAACTAGCGGGGACTACAATGAGCAGTTCTTC

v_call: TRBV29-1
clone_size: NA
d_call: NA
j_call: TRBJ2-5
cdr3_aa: CSAARDSNPQETQYF
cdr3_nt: TGCAGCGCCGCTAGGGACTCTAACCCACAAGAGACCCAGTACTTC

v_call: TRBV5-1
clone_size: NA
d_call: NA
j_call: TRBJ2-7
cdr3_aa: CASRRGGESSYEQYF
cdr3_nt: TGCGCCAGCAGAAGAGGAGGGGAAAGCTCCTACGAGCAGTACTTC

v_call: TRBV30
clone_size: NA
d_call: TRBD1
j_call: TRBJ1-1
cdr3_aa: CAWSKLNRGRDTEAFF
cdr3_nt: TGTGCCTGGAGTAAATTAAACAGGGGCAGGGACACTGAAGCTTTCTTT

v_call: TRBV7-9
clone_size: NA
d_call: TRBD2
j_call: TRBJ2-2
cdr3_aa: CARTRGGSNTGELFF
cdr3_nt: TGTGCCAGAACCCGGGGGGGCTCGAACACCGGGGAGCTGTTTTTT

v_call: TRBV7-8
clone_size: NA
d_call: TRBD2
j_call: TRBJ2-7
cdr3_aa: CASSYRTSSYEQYF
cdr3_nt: TGTGCCAGCAGCTACCGGACTAGCTCCTACGAGCAGTACTTC

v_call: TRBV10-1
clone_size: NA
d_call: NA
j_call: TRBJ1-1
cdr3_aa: CASSEGGRAFF
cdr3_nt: TGCGCCAGCAGCGAAGGGGGGCGAGCTTTCTTT

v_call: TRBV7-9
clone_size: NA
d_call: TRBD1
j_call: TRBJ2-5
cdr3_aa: CASSLKSTGGKETQYF
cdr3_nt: TGTGCCAGCAGCTTAAAGTCGACAGGGGGTAAAGAGACCCAGTACTTC

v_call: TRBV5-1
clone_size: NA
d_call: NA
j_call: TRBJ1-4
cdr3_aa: CASSLNIQERYEKLFF
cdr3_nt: TGCGCCAGCAGCTTGAATATCCAGGAGCGATATGAAAAACTGTTTTTT

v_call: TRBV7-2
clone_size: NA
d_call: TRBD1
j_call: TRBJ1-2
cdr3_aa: CASSMTGGDNYGYTF
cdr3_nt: TGTGCCAGCAGCATGACAGGGGGGGACAACTATGGCTACACCTTC

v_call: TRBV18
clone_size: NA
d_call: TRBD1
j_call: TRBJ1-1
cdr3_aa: CASSPDRGSTEAFF
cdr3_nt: TGTGCCAGCTCACCAGACAGGGGAAGCACTGAAGCTTTCTTT

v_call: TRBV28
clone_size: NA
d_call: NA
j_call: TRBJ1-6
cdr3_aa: CASSLTDLLSPLHF
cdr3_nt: TGTGCCAGCAGCCTGACAGACCTCCTGTCGCCCCTCCACTTT

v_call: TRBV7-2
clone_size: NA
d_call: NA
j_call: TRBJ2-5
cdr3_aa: CASSPAGFQETQYF
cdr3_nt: TGTGCCAGCAGCCCAGCCGGGTTCCAAGAGACCCAGTACTTC

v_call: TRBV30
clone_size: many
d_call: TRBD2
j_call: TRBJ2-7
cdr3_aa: CAWSGTIGTNYEQYF
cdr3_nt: TGTGCCTGGAGTGGGACAATAGGGACTAACTACGAGCAGTACTTC

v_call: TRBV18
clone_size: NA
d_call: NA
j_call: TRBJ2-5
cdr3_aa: CASSPEGTGETQYF
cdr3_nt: TGTGCCAGCTCACCCGAGGGGACGGGTGAGACCCAGTACTTC

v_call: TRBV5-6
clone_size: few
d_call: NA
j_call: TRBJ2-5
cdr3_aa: CASSWVGQETQYF
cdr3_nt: TGTGCCAGCAGCTGGGTTGGCCAAGAGACCCAGTACTTC

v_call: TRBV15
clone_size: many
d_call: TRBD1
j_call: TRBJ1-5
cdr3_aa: CATSSNRGDQPQHF
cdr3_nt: TGTGCCACCAGCAGCAACAGGGGGGACCAGCCCCAGCATTTT

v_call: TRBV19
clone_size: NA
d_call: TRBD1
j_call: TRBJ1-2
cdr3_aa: CASRGQDQTYGYTF
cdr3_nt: TGTGCCAGTAGAGGACAGGACCAGACCTATGGCTACACCTTC

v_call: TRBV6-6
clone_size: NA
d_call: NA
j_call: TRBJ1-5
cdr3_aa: CASSLTGNQPQHF
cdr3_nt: TGTGCCAGCAGCTTGACGGGAAATCAGCCCCAGCATTTT

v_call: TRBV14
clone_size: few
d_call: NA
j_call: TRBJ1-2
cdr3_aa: CASSQVMVSGYTF
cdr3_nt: TGTGCCAGCAGCCAAGTTATGGTGAGCGGCTACACCTTC

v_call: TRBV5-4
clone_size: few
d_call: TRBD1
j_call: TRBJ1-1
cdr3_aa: CASSPDRDEAFF
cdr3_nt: TGTGCCAGCAGTCCCGACAGGGATGAAGCTTTCTTT

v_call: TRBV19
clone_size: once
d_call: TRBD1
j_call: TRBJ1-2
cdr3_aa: CASRGEGDSYGYTF
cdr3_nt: TGTGCCAGTAGAGGGGAAGGGGACAGCTATGGCTACACCTTC

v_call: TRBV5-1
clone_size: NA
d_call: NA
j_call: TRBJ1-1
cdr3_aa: CASSLEAGHEAFF
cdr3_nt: TGCGCCAGCAGCTTGGAGGCAGGGCATGAAGCTTTCTTT

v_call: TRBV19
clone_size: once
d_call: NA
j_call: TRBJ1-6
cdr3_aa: CASSIGGSSYNSPLHF
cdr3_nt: TGTGCCAGTAGTATAGGAGGTAGCTCCTATAATTCACCCCTCCACTTT

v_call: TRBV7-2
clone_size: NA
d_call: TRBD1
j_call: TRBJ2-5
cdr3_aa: CASSFAGTGGQETQYF
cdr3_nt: TGTGCCAGCAGCTTCGCCGGGACAGGGGGCCAAGAGACCCAGTACTTC

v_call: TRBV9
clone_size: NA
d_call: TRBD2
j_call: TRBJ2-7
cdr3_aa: CASSVSGLGGREQYF
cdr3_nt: TGTGCCAGCAGCGTTTCGGGACTAGGCGGGCGCGAGCAGTACTTC

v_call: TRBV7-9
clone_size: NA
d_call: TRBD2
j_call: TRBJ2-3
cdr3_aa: CASSSGLAGASTDTQYF
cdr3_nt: TGTGCCAGCAGCTCGGGACTAGCGGGTGCTAGCACAGATACGCAGTATTTT

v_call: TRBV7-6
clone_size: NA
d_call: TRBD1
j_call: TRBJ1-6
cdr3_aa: CASSPRTGFGSPLHF
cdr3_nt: TGTGCCAGCAGCCCAAGGACAGGGTTCGGGTCACCCCTCCACTTT

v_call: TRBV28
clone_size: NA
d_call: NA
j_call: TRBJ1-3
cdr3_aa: CASSLSNGANSGNTIYF
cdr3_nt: TGTGCCAGCAGTTTAAGTAACGGGGCGAACTCTGGAAACACCATATATTTT

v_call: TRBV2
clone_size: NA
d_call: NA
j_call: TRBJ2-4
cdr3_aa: CASSDPGSLAKNIQYF
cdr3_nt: TGTGCCAGCAGTGACCCGGGGAGCTTAGCCAAAAACATTCAGTACTTC

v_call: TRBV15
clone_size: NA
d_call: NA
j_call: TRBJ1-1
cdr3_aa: CATSTLKSTEAFF
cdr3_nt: TGTGCCACCAGCACCCTGAAAAGCACTGAAGCTTTCTTT

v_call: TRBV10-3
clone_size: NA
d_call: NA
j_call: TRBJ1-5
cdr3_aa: CAISGVADGQPQHF
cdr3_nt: TGTGCCATCAGTGGGGTAGCTGACGGTCAGCCCCAGCATTTT

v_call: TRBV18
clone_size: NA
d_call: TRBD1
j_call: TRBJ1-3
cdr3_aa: CASSAGTGGSGNTIYF
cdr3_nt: TGTGCCAGCTCAGCCGGGACAGGGGGATCTGGAAACACCATATATTTT

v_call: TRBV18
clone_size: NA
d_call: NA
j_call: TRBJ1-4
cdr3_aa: CASSPYSATNEKLFF
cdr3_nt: TGTGCCAGCTCACCCTACAGTGCAACTAATGAAAAACTGTTTTTT

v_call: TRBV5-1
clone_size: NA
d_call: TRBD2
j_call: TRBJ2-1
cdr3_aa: CASSVSSGWGEQFF
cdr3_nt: TGCGCCAGCAGTGTGTCTAGCGGGTGGGGTGAGCAGTTCTTC

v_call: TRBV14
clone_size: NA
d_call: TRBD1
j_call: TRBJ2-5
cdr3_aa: CASSQGRAGGHETQYF
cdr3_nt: TGTGCCAGCAGCCAAGGACGGGCAGGGGGCCATGAGACCCAGTACTTC

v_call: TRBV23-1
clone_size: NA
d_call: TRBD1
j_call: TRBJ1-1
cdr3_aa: CASSPTGETEAFF
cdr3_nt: TGCGCCAGCAGCCCGACAGGGGAAACTGAAGCTTTCTTT

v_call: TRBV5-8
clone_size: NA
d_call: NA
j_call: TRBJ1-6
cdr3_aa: CASSLDRGSSYNSPLHF
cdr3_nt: TGTGCCAGCAGCTTGGATCGGGGATCATCCTATAATTCACCCCTCCACTTT

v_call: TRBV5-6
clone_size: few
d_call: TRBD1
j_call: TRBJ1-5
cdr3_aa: CASSLWLTGQFNQPQHF
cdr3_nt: TGTGCCAGCAGCTTGTGGCTTACGGGACAGTTTAATCAGCCCCAGCATTTT

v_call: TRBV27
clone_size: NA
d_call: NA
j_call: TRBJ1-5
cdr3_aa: CASGGLEPQHF
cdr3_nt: TGTGCCAGCGGGGGGTTGGAGCCCCAGCATTTT

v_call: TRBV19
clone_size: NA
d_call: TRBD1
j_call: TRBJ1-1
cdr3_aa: CASSRGQSGDTEAFF
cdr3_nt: TGTGCCAGTAGTAGGGGACAGTCAGGGGACACTGAAGCTTTCTTT

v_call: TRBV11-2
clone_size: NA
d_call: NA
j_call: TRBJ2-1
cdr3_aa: CASSLGYTNEQFF
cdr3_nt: TGTGCCAGCAGCTTAGGGTACACCAATGAGCAGTTCTTC

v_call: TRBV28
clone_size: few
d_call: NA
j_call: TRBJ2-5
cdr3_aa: CASSFFGRFQETQYF
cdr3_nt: TGTGCCAGCAGTTTTTTTGGCAGGTTCCAAGAGACCCAGTACTTC

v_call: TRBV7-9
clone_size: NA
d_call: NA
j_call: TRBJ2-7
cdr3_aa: CASSPNYEQYF
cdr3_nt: TGTGCCAGCAGCCCCAACTACGAGCAGTACTTC

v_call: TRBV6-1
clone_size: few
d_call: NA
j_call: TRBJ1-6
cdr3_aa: CASSEKNSPLHF
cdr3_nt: TGTGCCAGCAGTGAGAAAAATTCACCCCTCCACTTT